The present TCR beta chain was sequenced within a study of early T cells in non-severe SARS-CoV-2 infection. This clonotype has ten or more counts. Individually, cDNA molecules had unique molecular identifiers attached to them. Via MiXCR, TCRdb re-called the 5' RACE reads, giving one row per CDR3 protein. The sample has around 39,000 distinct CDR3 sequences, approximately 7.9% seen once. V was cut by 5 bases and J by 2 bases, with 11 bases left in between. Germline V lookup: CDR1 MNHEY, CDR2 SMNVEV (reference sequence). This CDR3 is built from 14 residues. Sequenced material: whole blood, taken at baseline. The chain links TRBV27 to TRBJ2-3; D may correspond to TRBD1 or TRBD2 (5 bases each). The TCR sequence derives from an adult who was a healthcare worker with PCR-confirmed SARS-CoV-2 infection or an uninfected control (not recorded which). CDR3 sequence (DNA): TGTGCCAGCAGTCCCCGGGACCACACAGATACGCAGTATTTT. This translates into CASSPRDHTDTQYF.